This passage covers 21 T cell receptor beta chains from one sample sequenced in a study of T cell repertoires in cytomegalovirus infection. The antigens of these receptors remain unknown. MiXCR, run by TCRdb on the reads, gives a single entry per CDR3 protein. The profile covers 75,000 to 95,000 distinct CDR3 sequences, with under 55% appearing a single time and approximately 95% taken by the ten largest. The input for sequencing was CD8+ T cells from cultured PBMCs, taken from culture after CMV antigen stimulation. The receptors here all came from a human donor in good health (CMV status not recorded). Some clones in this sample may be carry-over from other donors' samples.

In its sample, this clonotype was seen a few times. CDR3 protein: CASSRGQESSYNSPLHF. CDR3 sequence (DNA): TGTGCCAGCAGCCGAGGACAGGAGAGCTCCTATAATTCACCCCTCCACTTT. This chain uses TRBV7-8 with TRBJ1-6; TRBD1 aligns across 7 bases. With 5 bases clipped from V and 0 bases from J, the junction kept 7 bases outside the gene matches. The V gene's germline CDR1 is SGHVS and CDR2 FQNEAQ. This CDR3 is 17 amino acids long.

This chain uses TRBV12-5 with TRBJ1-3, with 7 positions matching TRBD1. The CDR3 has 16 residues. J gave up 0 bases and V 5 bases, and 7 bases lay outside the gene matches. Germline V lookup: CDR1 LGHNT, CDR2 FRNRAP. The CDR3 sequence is CASGDTTGVSGNTIYF. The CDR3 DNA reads TGTGCTAGTGGTGACACAACAGGGGTCTCTGGAAACACCATATATTTT.

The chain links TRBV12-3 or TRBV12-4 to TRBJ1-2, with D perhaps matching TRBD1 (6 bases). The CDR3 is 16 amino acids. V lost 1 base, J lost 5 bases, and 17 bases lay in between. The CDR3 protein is CASSLGGGGHVYGYTF. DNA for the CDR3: TGTGCCAGCAGTTTAGGAGGGGGGGGACACGTTTATGGCTACACCTTC.

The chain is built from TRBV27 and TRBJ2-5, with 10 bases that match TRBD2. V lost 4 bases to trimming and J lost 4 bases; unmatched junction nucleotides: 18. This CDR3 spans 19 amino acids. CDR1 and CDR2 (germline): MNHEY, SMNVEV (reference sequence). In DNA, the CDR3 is TGTGCCAGCAGTTCCAATAGACTGGCGAGCGGGGGGGATGGAGAGACCCAGTACTTC. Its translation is CASSSNRLASGGDGETQYF.

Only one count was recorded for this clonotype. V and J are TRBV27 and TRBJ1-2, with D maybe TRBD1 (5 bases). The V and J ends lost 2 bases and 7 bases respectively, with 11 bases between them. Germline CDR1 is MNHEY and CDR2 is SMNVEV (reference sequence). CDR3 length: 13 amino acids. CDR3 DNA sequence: TGTGCCAGCAGTTTAGGGGGGGGACTTGGCTACACCTTC. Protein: CASSLGGGLGYTF.

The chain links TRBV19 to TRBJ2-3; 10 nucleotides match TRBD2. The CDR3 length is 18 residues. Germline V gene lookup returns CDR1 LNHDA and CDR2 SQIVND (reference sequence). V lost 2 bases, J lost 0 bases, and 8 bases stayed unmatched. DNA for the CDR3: TGTGCCAGTAGTATATCGTTCCTAGCGGGAGCTAGCACAGATACGCAGTATTTT. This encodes CASSISFLAGASTDTQYF.

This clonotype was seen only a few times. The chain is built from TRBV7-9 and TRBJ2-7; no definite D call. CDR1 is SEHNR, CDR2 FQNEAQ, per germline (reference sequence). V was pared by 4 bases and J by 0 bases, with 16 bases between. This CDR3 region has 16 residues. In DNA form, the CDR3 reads TGTGCCAGCAGCTCAGATCGGACGGGTAACTCCTACGAGCAGTACTTC. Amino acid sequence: CASSSDRTGNSYEQYF.

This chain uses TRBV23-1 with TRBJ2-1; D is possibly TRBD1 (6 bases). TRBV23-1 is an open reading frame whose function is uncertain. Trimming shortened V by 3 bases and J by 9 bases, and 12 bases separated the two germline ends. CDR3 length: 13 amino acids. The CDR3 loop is CASSHLQGREQFF. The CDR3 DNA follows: TGCGCCAGCAGTCACTTACAGGGACGTGAGCAGTTCTTC.

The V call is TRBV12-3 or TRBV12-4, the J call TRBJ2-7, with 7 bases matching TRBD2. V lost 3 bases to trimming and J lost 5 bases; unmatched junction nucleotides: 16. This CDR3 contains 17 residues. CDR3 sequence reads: CASSFWSSGATAHEQYF. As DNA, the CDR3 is TGTGCCAGCAGTTTTTGGTCAAGCGGGGCAACGGCCCACGAGCAGTACTTC.

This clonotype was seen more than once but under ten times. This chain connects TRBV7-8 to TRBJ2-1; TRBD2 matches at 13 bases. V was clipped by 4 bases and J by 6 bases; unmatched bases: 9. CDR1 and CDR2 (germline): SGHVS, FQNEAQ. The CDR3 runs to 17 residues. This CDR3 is CASSSLLAGGPGNEQFF. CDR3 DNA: TGTGCCAGCAGCTCCCTACTAGCGGGAGGGCCTGGCAATGAGCAGTTCTTC. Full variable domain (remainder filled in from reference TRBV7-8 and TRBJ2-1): GAGVSQSPRYKVAKRGQDVALRCDPISGHVSLFWYQQALGQGPEFLTYFQNEAQLDKSGLPSDRFFAERPEGSVSTLKIQRTQQEDSAVYLCASSSLLAGGPGNEQFFGPGTRLTVL.

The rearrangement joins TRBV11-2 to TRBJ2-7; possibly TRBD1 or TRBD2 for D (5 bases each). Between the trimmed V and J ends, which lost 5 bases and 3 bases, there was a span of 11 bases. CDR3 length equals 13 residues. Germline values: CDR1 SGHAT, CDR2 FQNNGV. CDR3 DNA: TGTGCCAGCAGCGCCGGGGCCTTCTACGAGCAGTACTTC. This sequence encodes CASSAGAFYEQYF.

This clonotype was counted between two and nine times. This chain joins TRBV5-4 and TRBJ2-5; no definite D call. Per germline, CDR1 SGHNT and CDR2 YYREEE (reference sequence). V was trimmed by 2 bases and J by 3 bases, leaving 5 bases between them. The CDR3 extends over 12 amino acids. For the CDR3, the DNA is TGTGCCAGCAGCTTCGGAGAAGAGACCCAGTACTTC. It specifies CASSFGEETQYF.

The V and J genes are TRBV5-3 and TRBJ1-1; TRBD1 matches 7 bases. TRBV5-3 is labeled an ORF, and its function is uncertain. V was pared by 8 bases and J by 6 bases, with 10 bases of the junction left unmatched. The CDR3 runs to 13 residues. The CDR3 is CASSNRGSAEAFF. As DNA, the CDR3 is TGTGCCAGCAGCAACAGGGGTTCCGCTGAAGCTTTCTTT.

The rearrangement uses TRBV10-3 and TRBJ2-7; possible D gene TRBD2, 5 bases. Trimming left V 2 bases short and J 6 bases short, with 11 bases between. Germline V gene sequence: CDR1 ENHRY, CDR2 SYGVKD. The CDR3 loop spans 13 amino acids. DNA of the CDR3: TGTGCCATCAGTGAGGGGCTACTAGGCGAGCAGTACTTC. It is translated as CAISEGLLGEQYF.

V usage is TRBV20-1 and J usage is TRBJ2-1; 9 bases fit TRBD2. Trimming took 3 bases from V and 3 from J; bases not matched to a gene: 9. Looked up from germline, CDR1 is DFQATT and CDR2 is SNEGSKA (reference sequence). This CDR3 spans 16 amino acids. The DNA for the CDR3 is TGCAGTGCTAGGGGCCCTGGACTAGCGAGCTACAATGAGCAGTTCTTC. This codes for CSARGPGLASYNEQFF.

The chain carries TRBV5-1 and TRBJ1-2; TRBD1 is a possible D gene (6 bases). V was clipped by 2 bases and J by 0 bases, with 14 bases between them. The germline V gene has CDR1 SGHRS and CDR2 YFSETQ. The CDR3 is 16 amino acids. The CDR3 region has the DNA TGCGCCAGCAGCTTCCCTGGACAGAGTTCTAACTATGGCTACACCTTC. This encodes CASSFPGQSSNYGYTF.

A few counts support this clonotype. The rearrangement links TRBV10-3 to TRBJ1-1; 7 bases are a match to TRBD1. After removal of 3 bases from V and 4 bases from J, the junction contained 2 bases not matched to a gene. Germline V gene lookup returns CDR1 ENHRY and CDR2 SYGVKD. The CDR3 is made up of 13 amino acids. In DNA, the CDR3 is TGTGCCATCAGTGAAGGGGGCGGCACTGAAGCTTTCTTT. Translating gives CAISEGGGTEAFF.

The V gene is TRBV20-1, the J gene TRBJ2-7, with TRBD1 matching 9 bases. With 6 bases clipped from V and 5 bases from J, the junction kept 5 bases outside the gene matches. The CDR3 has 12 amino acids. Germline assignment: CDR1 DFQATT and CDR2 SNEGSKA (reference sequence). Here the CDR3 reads CSANTGGDEQYF. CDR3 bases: TGCAGTGCCAATACAGGGGGCGACGAGCAGTACTTC.

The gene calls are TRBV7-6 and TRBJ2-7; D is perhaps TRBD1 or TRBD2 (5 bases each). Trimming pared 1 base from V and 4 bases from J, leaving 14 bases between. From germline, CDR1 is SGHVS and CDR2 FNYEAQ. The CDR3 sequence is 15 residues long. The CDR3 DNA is TGTGCCAGCAGCTTAGAGAGAGAGGGGTCGTACGAGCAGTACTTC. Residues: CASSLEREGSYEQYF.

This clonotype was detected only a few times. This CDR3 is CASSSPTDQETQYF. The CDR3 DNA is TGTGCCAGCAGTTCCCCGACAGACCAAGAGACCCAGTACTTC. The chain carries TRBV12-3 or TRBV12-4 and TRBJ2-5; tentative D call: TRBD1 (5 bases). This CDR3 has 14 amino acids. The V end lost 4 bases, the J end lost 0 bases, and 9 bases lay between the germline ends.

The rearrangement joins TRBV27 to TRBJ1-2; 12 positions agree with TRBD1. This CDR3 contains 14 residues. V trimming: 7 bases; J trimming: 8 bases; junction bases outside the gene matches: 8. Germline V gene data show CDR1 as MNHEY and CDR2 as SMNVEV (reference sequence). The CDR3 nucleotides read TGTGCCAGCAACCCGGGACAGGGGGCGCGGGGCTACACCTTC. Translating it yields CASNPGQGARGYTF.